This entry features one T cell receptor (beta chain) sequence. Its antigen is not identified. The CDR3 length is 14 residues. With V trimmed by 6 bases and J by 6 bases, 5 bases remained unmatched. Germline lookup yields CDR1 MDHEN and CDR2 SYDVKM. TCRdb re-called the 5' RACE reads with MiXCR, one entry per CDR3 protein. The profile shows about 240,000 distinct CDR3 sequences, about 11% of them singletons. These data belong to a study of identical twins. Study outcomes and limitations: Those out-of-frame alpha sequences shared by twins showed an excess of low generation probability.

The sample consisted of memory T cells sorted from blood. The origin of this receptor is a man aged 50 to 59 in good health. This sequence joins TRBV28 and TRBJ1-1; 12 bases fit TRBD1. The CDR3 DNA reads as TGTGCCAGCAGGGGGGACAGGGGGCCGGCTGAAGCTTTCTTT. It codes for CASRGDRGPAEAFF.